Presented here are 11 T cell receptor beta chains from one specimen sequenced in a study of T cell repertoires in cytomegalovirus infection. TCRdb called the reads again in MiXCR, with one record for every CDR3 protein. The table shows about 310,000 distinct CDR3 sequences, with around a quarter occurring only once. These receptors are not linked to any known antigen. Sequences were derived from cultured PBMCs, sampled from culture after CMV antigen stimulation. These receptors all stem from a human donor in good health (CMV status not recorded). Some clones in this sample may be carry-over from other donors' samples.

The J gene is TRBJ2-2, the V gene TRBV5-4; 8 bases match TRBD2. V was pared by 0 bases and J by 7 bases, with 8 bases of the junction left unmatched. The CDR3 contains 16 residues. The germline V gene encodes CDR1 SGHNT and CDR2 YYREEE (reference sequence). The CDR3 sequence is CASSLAGGPVGGELFF. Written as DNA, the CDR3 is TGTGCCAGCAGCTTGGCGGGAGGGCCAGTGGGCGGGGAGCTGTTTTTT.

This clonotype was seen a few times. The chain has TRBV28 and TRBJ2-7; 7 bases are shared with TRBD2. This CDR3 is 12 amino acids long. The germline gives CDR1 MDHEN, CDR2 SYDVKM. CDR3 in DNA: TGTGCAACGGCGGGAGATTCCTACGAGCAGTACTTC. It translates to CATAGDSYEQYF. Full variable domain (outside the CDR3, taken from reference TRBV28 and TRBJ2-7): DVKVTQSSRYLVKRTGEKVFLECVQDMDHENMFWYRQDPGLGLRLIYFSYDVKMKEKGDIPEGYSVSREKKERFSLILESASTNQTSMYLCATAGDSYEQYFGPGTRLTVT.

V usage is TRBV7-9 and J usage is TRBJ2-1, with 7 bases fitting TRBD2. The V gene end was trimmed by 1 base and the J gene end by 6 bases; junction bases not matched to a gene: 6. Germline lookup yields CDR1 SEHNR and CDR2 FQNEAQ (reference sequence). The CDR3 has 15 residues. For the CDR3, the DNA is TGTGCCAGCAGCTTAGTTGTAAGGACTAGCAATGAGCAGTTCTTC. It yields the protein CASSLVVRTSNEQFF. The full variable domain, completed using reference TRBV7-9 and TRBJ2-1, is DTGVSQNPRHKITKRGQNVTFRCDPISEHNRLYWYRQTLGQGPEFLTYFQNEAQLEKSRLLSDRFSAERPKGSFSTLEIQRTEQGDSAMYLCASSLVVRTSNEQFFGPGTRLTVL.

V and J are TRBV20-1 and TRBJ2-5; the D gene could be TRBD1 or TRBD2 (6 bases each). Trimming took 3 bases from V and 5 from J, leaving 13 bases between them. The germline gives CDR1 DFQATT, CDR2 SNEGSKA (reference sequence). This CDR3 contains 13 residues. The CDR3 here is CSASPGARETQYF. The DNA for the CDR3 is TGCAGTGCTAGTCCGGGGGCGCGGGAGACCCAGTACTTC.

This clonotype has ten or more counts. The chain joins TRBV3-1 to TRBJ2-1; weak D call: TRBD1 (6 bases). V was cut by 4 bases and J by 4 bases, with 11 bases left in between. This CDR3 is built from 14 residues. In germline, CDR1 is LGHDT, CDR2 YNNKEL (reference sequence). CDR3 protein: CASSPQGSYNEQFF. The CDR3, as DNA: TGTGCCAGCAGCCCACAGGGAAGTTACAATGAGCAGTTCTTC.

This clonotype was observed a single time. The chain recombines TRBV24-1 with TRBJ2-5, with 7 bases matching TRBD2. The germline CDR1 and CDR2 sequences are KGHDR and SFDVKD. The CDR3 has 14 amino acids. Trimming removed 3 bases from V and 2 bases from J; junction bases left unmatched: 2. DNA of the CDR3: TGTGCCACCAGTGATCGGCGGGAGCAAGAGACCCAGTACTTC. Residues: CATSDRREQETQYF.

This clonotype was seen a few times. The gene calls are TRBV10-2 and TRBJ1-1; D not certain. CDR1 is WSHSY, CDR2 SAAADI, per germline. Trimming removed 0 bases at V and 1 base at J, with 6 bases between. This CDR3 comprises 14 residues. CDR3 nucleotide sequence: TGCGCCAGCAGTGAGTCAACGAGGAACACTGAAGCTTTCTTT. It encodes CASSESTRNTEAFF.

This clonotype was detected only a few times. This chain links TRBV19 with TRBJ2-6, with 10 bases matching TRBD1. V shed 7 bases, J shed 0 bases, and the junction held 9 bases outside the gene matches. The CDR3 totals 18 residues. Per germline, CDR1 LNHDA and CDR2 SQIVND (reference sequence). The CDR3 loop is CASTTGGFPSSGANVLTF. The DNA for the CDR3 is TGTGCCAGTACGACAGGGGGCTTCCCGAGCTCTGGGGCCAACGTCCTGACTTTC.

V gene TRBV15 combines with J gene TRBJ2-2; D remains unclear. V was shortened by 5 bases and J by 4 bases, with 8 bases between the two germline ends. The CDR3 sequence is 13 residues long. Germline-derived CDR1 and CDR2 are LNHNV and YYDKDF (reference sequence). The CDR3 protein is CATSVGGTGELFF. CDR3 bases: TGTGCCACCAGCGTAGGTGGCACCGGGGAGCTGTTTTTT. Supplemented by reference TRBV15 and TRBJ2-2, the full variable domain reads DAMVIQNPRYQVTQFGKPVTLSCSQTLNHNVMYWYQQKSSQAPKLLFHYYDKDFNNEADTPDNFQSRRPNTSFCFLDIRSPGLGDTAMYLCATSVGGTGELFFGEGSRLTVL.

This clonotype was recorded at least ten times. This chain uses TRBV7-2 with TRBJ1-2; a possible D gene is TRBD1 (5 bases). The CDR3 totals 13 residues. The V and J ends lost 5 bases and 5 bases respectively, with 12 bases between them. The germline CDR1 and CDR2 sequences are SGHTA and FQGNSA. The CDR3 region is CASSPGTGYGYTF. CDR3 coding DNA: TGTGCCAGCAGCCCAGGGACGGGATATGGCTACACCTTC.

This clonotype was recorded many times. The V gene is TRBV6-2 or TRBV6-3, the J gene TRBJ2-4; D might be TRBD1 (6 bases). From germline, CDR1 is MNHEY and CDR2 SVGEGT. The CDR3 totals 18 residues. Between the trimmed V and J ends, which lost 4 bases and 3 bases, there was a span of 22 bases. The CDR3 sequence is CASSSTSQGPRGKNIQYF. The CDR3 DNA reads TGTGCCAGCAGTTCGACGTCCCAGGGGCCGAGGGGCAAAAACATTCAGTACTTC.